The 24 T cell receptor beta chains listed next were all sequenced from one sample in a study of post-analysis software for immune sequencing data. Unique molecular identifiers featured in each of the TCR beta cDNA libraries. TCRdb re-called the PCR reads with MiXCR, one entry per CDR3 protein. Of hundreds of thousands of distinct CDR3 sequences listed, 25% to 30% are singletons. Study conclusions and caveats: Controls had lower frequencies than patients of about 5 TRBV segments, which included TRBV5-6, TRBV5-1 and TRBV20-1.

The antigens for these receptors are not known. What was sequenced was blood. The source of these receptors is a girl between 5 and 17 years old with multiple sclerosis.

In its sample, this clonotype was seen a few times. The chain is built from TRBV10-3 and TRBJ1-1; D might be TRBD1 (6 bases). The CDR3 is made up of 14 amino acids. The V gene lost 6 bases and the J gene lost 1 base, with 12 bases spanning the gap. Per germline, CDR1 ENHRY and CDR2 SYGVKD. This chain's CDR3 is CAIRTTGANTEAFF. CDR3 bases: TGTGCCATCAGAACGACAGGAGCGAACACTGAAGCTTTCTTT.

This clonotype has at least ten counts. The chain uses TRBV29-1 and TRBJ2-5; D uncertain. Trimming left V 4 bases short and J 1 base short, with 7 bases between. Germline assignment: CDR1 SQVTM and CDR2 ANQGSEA. CDR3 length equals 12 residues. This CDR3 is CSVGVTQETQYF. DNA for the CDR3: TGCAGCGTTGGAGTCACCCAAGAGACCCAGTACTTC.

A few counts support this clonotype. The rearrangement uses TRBV6-1 and TRBJ2-7, with D possibly TRBD2 on 6 matching bases. The end of the DNA fits TRBJ2-5 better, so the J call may be wrong. Germline V CDR1 and CDR2: MNHNS, SASEGT. The CDR3 runs 16 residues. The CDR3 DNA follows: TGTGCCAGCAGTGAAGAGTTTTTGGGAGGACAAGAGACCCAGTACTTC. This encodes CASSEEFLGGQETQYF.

The chain is built from TRBV20-1 and TRBJ1-6; 7 positions agree with TRBD1. The CDR3 totals 17 residues. Germline CDR1 and CDR2: DFQATT and SNEGSKA (reference sequence). V lost 3 bases and J lost 2; bases outside the gene matches: 10. CDR3 in DNA: TGCAGTGCTAGTGCTTACAGGGGCGAGGCCTATAATTCACCCCTCCACTTT. It yields the protein CSASAYRGEAYNSPLHF.

The rearrangement links TRBV7-2 to TRBJ2-7, with D possibly matching TRBD2 (6 bases). Germline V CDR1 and CDR2: SGHTA, FQGNSA. This CDR3 has 15 amino acids. Trimming stripped 0 bases from V and 1 base from J, with 10 bases between. The CDR3 DNA sequence: TGTGCCAGCAGCTTAGCGGGAGGCGATTCCTACGAGCAGTACTTC. It is translated as CASSLAGGDSYEQYF.

The chain uses TRBV28 and TRBJ2-1, with 8 bases fitting TRBD2. The CDR3 has 12 amino acids. V gave up 7 bases and J gave up 6 bases; unmatched junction bases: 2. The germline V gene encodes CDR1 MDHEN and CDR2 SYDVKM. In DNA, the CDR3 is TGTGCCAGCAACGGGAGGGGCAATGAGCAGTTCTTC. Amino acid sequence: CASNGRGNEQFF.

This clonotype occurred a few times. CDR3 sequence (DNA): TGCAGCGTGGGACAGGACCTTGGGGCTTTCTTT. Translation gives CSVGQDLGAFF. V is TRBV29-1 and J is TRBJ1-1; 8 bases are shared with TRBD1. Germline V gene lookup returns CDR1 SQVTM and CDR2 ANQGSEA. The CDR3 has 11 residues. Unmatched junction bases numbered 8, after V lost 6 bases and J lost 11 bases.

V and J are TRBV25-1 and TRBJ1-4, with a tentative D call TRBD1 (5 bases). V was cut by 4 bases and J by 13 bases, with 16 bases left in between. The CDR3 is made up of 13 amino acids. CDR1 MGHDK and CDR2 SYGVNS come from the germline V gene. CDR3 amino acids: CASSAGGAGGLFF. DNA of the CDR3: TGTGCCAGCAGTGCCGGCGGCGCTGGGGGACTGTTTTTT.

This clonotype was detected ten times or more. This chain links TRBV4-3 with TRBJ2-7; D is uncertain. The V end was cut by 3 bases, the J end by 0 bases, with 6 bases between. Germline V gene data show CDR1 as LGHNA and CDR2 as YSLEER. CDR3 length equals 13 residues. In DNA, the CDR3 is TGCGCCAGCAGCCAGTTAGCCTCCTACGAGCAGTACTTC. Amino acid sequence: CASSQLASYEQYF.

The chain couples TRBV29-1 to TRBJ2-1; perhaps TRBD2 as D (5 bases). Trimming shortened V by 5 bases and J by 3 bases, and 20 bases separated the two germline ends. The germline V gene has CDR1 SQVTM and CDR2 ANQGSEA. The CDR3 runs to 16 residues. This CDR3 reads CSVSIHNGKIYNEQFF. The CDR3 DNA reads TGCAGCGTTTCAATTCACAACGGGAAAATCTACAATGAGCAGTTCTTC.

This sequence joins TRBV20-1 and TRBJ1-4, with 7 positions matching TRBD1. V dropped 2 bases and J dropped 7; count of bases not matched to a gene: 7. CDR1 and CDR2 (germline): DFQATT, SNEGSKA (reference sequence). The CDR3 covers 14 residues. CDR3 coding DNA: TGCAGTGCTAGACAAACAGGGGTTCGTGAAAAACTGTTTTTT. Translating gives CSARQTGVREKLFF.

This rearrangement joins TRBV4-1 to TRBJ2-1; 12 bases are a match to TRBD1. The J segment lost 8 bases and the V segment lost 6 bases, leaving 11 bases of the junction unmatched. CDR1 and CDR2 (germline): MGHRA, YSYEKL. The CDR3 consists of 16 residues. CDR3 in DNA: TGCGCCAGCAGACCAGCCGGGACAGGGGGCAATCATGAGCAGTTCTTC. It encodes CASRPAGTGGNHEQFF.

This clonotype has just a few counts. The CDR3 coding sequence is TGCGCCAGCAGCCAAGATTATAGGACTAACCAAGAGACCCAGTACTTC. Translation gives CASSQDYRTNQETQYF. The chain employs TRBV4-3 and TRBJ2-5, with D tentatively TRBD2 (6 bases). Germline V gene sequence: CDR1 LGHNA, CDR2 YSLEER. V lost 0 bases and J 0 bases, leaving 11 bases between the germline ends. The CDR3 contains 16 residues.

Written as DNA, the CDR3 is TGTGCCAGCAGCCCCGGGACCCAAAAAATTGAGCAGTTCTTC. Residues: CASSPGTQKIEQFF. The chain links TRBV27 to TRBJ2-1; D is tentatively TRBD1 or TRBD2 (5 bases each). CDR1 and CDR2 from the germline V gene are MNHEY and SMNVEV (reference sequence). V shed 6 bases and J shed 9 bases, with 18 bases lying between them. The CDR3 consists of 14 residues.

This clonotype was picked up a small number of times. The V gene is TRBV7-2, the J gene TRBJ2-2; D unresolved. CDR3 size: 16 residues. CDR1 SGHTA and CDR2 FQGNSA come from the germline V gene. With 0 bases removed from V and 2 bases from J, the gap between germline ends came to 10 bases. CDR3 sequence: CASSLALGPNTGELFF. The CDR3 DNA sequence: TGTGCCAGCAGCTTAGCGCTTGGGCCTAACACCGGGGAGCTGTTTTTT. The full variable domain, completed using reference TRBV7-2 and TRBJ2-2, is GAGVSQSPSNKVTEKGKDVELRCDPISGHTALYWYRQSLGQGLEFLIYFQGNSAPDKSGLPSDRFSAERTGGSVSTLTIQRTQQEDSAVYLCASSLALGPNTGELFFGEGSRLTVL.

The sample holds many counts of this clonotype. The CDR3 region is CSARTGRQETQYF. The DNA for the CDR3 is TGCAGCGCACGGACAGGCCGTCAAGAGACCCAGTACTTC. This rearrangement joins TRBV29-1 to TRBJ2-5, with 7 bases identical to TRBD1. After removal of 7 bases from V and 2 bases from J, the junction contained 7 bases not matched to a gene. CDR3 length: 13 amino acids. Germline assignment: CDR1 SQVTM and CDR2 ANQGSEA.

The J gene is TRBJ1-2, the V gene TRBV6-2 or TRBV6-3, with D possibly matching TRBD1 (5 bases). The CDR3 runs 14 residues. CDR1 and CDR2 from the germline V gene are MNHEY and SVGEGT. Trimming pared 5 bases from V and 7 bases from J, leaving 17 bases between. The CDR3 region is CASSLPGQDGGYTF. In DNA, the CDR3 is TGTGCCAGCAGTCTCCCAGGGCAGGATGGTGGCTACACCTTC.

The chain carries TRBV10-3 and TRBJ2-3; 11 bases are shared with TRBD2. From germline, CDR1 is ENHRY and CDR2 SYGVKD. The CDR3 consists of 19 residues. Trimming removed 0 bases from V and 1 base from J; junction bases left unmatched: 9. The CDR3 loop is CAISESTLGLAGRTDTQYF. In nucleotides, the CDR3 is TGTGCCATCAGTGAGTCGACTCTTGGACTAGCGGGCCGCACAGATACGCAGTATTTT.

This clonotype has only a few counts. The rearrangement links TRBV13 to TRBJ2-7; no definite D call. Germline V gives CDR1 PRHDT, CDR2 FYEKMQ (reference sequence). Trimming shortened V by 6 bases and J by 1 base, and 10 bases separated the two germline ends. The CDR3 extends over 13 amino acids. The CDR3 region has the DNA TGTGCCAGCAGTACGGACGGTTCCTACGAGCAGTACTTC. It yields the protein CASSTDGSYEQYF.

The V and J genes are TRBV21-1 and TRBJ2-1. TRBV21-1 is tagged as a pseudogene. The CDR3 length is 13 residues. CDR3: CASSKTPLKVQFF. CDR3 DNA: TGTGCCAGCAGCAAAACACCGTTAAAGGTGCAGTTCTTC.

This clonotype was counted once. Germline is not matched at one junction end, which may reflect a read error. The chain has TRBV28 and TRBJ2-4; tentatively, D is TRBD1 (6 bases). This CDR3 spans 12 amino acids. Germline values: CDR1 MDHEN, CDR2 SYDVKM. CDR3 in amino acids: CAGSSGASIQYF. The CDR3 nucleotides are TGTGCCGGCAGTTCAGGGGCCAGCATTCAGTACTTC.

This clonotype was found a few times. The chain has TRBV5-1 and TRBJ2-6; 9 bases line up with TRBD1. V trimming: 5 bases; J trimming: 4 bases; junction bases outside the gene matches: 13. CDR1 is SGHRS, CDR2 YFSETQ, per germline. The CDR3 is 18 residues long. This CDR3 reads CASRNPLGQGTGANVLTF. For the CDR3, the DNA is TGCGCCAGCAGGAACCCCTTAGGACAGGGGACGGGGGCCAACGTCCTGACTTTC.

The chain joins TRBV13 to TRBJ1-1; 12 bases match TRBD1. Losses at the gene ends were 5 bases for V and 3 bases for J; bases not matched to a gene: 7. Germline V gene sequence: CDR1 PRHDT, CDR2 FYEKMQ (reference sequence). The CDR3 runs to 16 residues. The CDR3 bases are TGTGCCAGCAGCCCACGGGACAGGGGGCTTTACACTGAAGCTTTCTTT. Protein: CASSPRDRGLYTEAFF.

This clonotype was observed a handful of times. The chain has TRBV5-1 and TRBJ1-2; the D gene is possibly TRBD1 (6 bases). Trimming took 3 bases from V and 2 from J, leaving 14 bases between them. The germline gives CDR1 SGHRS, CDR2 YFSETQ. The CDR3 loop spans 15 amino acids. CDR3 region: CASSSGATGNYGYTF. The CDR3 DNA reads TGCGCCAGCAGCTCGGGGGCCACAGGAAACTATGGCTACACCTTC.